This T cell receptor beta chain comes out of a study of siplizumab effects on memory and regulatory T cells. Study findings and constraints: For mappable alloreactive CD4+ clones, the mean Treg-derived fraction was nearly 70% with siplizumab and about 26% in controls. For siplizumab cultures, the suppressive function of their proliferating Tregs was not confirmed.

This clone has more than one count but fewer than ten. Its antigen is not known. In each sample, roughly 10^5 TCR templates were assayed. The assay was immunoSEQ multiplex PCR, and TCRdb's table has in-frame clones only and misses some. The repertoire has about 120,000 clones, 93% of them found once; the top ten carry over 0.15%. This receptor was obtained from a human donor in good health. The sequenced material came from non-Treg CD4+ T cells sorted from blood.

CDR3 DNA: TGTGCCAGCAGCCAGGACCTGCCTGGGACCGGGACAGGGGGCGGTGGCTACACCTTC. This encodes CASSQDLPGTGTGGGGYTF. This chain links TRBV4-2 with TRBJ1-2; the match to TRBD1 covers 12 bases. Trimming removed 3 bases from V and 7 bases from J; junction bases left unmatched: 18. Germline CDR1 reads LGHNA; CDR2 reads YNFKEQ. The CDR3 runs to 19 residues.